The present T cell receptor (beta chain) was sequenced within a study of lymphopenia after photon versus proton radiotherapy. Worth noting for this clone: Its antigen is unknown.

Assay used: immunoSEQ multiplex PCR; TCRdb lists only in-frame clones, some missing. The sample has about 70,000 clones, roughly 90% seen once. V shed 0 bases, J shed 1 base, and the junction held 5 bases outside the gene matches. CDR3 length: 18 amino acids. Germline values: CDR1 MGHRA, CDR2 YSYEKL. Regarding the study as a whole: Post-nadir TCR diversity decline inversely tracked overall survival among those who died.

The source of this sequence is a woman aged 35 to 49 with cholangiocarcinoma. This rearrangement joins TRBV4-1 to TRBJ2-3, with TRBD2 identical over 12 bases. This material consisted of peripheral blood, taken from a patient treated with photon-based radiotherapy. The CDR3 spells CASSQELLAGGRTDTQYF. Written as DNA, the CDR3 is TGCGCCAGCAGCCAAGAGTTACTAGCGGGGGGACGCACAGATACGCAGTATTTT.